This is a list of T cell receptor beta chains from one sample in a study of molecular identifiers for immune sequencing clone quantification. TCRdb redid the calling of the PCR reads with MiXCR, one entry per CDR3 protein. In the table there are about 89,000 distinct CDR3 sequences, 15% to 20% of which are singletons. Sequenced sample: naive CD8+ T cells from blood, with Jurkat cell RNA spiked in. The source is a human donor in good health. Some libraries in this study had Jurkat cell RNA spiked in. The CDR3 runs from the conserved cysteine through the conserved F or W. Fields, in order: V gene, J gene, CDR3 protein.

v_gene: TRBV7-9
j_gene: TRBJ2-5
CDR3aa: CASSLGFGEPQETQYF

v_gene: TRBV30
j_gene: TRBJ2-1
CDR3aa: CALSVLAGRYNELFF

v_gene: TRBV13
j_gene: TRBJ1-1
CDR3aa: CASSPRRGLGGTEAFF

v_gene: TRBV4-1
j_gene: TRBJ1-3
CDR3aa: CASSQDPGDTIYF

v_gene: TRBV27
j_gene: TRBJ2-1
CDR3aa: CASSPSQYNEQFF

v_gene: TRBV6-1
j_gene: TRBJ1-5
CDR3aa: CASSEYRDSHNQPQHF

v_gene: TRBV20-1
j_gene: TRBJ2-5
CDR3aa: CSARSQTGTMETQYF

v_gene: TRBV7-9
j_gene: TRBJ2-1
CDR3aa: CASSSSGGFYNEQFF

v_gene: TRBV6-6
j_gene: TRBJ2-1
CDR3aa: CASSYVAGGLYNEQFF

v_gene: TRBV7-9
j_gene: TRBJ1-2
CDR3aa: CASSLVARNYGYTF

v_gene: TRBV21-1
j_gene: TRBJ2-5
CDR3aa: CASSTSYWNRGYQETQYF

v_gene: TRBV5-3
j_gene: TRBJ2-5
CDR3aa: CASSLGLAKETQYF

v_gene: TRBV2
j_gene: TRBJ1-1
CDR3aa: CASSARTGGDEAFF

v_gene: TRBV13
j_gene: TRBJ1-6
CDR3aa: CASRAWAADSPLHF

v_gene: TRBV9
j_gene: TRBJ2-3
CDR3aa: CASSVGGPSGGLESTDTQYF

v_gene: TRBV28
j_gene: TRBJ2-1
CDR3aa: CASSFGRPPYNEQFF

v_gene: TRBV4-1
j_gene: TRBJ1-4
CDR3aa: CASSRLQGLNEKLFF

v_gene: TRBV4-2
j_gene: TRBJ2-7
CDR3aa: CASSPGLKYTYEQYF

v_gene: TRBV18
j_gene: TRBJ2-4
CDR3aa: CASSDGKNIQYF

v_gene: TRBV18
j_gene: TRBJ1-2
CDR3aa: CASSPPDVTF

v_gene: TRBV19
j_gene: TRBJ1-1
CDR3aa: CASSIGITEAFF

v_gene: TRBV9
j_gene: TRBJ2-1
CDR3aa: CASTPSGGGRHNEQFF

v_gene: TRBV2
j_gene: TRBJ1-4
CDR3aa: CASSEAGLNRGGGIEKLFF

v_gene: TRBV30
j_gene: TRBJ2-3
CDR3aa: CAWSVLGVGPDTQYF

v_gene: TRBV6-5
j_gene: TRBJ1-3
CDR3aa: CASSYSLSVSGNTIYF

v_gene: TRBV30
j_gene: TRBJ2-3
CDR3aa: CAWTVGGQDTQYF

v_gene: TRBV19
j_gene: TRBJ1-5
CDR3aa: CASRWGSNQPQHF

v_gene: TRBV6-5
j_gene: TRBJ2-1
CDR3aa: CASSSTTSTGNPYNEQFF

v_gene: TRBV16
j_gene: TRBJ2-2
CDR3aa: CASSQGLGSNTGELFF

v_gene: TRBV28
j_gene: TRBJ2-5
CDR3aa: CATEGGEETQYF

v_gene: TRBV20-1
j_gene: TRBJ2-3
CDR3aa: CSARGWTGSTDTQYF

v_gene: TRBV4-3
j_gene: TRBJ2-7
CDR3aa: CASSPRQASYEQYF

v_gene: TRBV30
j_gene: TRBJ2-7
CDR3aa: CAWAGGNSYEQYF

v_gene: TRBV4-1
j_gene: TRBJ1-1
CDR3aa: CASSQVKGATEAFF

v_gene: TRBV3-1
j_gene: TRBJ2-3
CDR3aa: CASSQDHPFGRVDTQYF

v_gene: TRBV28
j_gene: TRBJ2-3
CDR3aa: CASSLSPRDTQYF

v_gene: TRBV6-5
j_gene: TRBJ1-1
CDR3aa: CASTQGVHTEAFF

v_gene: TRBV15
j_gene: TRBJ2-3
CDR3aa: CATSRPKTVESTDTQYF

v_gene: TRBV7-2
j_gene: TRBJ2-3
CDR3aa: CASSQGTSPITDTQYF

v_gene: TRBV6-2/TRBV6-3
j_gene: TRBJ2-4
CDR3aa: CASSLPRALAKNIQYF

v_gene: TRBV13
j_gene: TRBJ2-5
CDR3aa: CASSFGGETQYF